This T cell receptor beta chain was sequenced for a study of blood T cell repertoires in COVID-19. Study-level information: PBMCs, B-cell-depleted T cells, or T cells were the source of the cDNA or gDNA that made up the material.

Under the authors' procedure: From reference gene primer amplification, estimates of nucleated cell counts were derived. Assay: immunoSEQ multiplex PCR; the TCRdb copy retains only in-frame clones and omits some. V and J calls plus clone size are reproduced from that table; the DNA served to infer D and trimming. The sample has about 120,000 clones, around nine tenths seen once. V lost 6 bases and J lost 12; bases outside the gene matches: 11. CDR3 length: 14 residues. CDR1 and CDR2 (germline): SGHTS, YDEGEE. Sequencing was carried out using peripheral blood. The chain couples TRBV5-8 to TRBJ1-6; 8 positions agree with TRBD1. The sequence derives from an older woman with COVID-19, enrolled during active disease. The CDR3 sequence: CASNSPDREGPLHF. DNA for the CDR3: TGTGCCAGCAACTCCCCGGACAGGGAGGGACCCCTCCACTTT.